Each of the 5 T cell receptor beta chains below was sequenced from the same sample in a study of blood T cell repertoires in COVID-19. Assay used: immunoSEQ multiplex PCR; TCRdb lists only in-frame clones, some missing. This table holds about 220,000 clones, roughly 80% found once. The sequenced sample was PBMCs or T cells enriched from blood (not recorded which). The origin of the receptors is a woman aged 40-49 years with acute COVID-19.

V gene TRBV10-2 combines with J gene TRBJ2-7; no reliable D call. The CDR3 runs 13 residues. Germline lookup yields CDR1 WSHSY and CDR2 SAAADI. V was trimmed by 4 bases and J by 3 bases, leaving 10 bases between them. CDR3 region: CASSVKRDYEQYF. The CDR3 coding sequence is TGCGCCAGCAGTGTGAAACGAGACTACGAGCAGTACTTC.

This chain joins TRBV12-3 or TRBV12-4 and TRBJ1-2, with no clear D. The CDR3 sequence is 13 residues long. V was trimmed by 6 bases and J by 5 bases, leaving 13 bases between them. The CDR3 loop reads CASSQASGYGYTF. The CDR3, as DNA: TGTGCCAGCAGCCAGGCCAGCGGGTATGGCTACACCTTC.

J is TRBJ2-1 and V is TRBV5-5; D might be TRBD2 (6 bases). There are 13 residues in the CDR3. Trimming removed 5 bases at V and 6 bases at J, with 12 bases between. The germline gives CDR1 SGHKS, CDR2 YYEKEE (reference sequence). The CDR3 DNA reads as TGTGCCAGCAGGTCCGTGGGGGGCAATGAGCAGTTCTTC. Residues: CASRSVGGNEQFF. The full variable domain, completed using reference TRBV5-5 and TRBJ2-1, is DAGVTQSPTHLIKTRGQQVTLRCSPISGHKSVSWYQQVLGQGPQFIFQYYEKEERGRGNFPDRFSARQFPNYSSELNVNALLLGDSALYLCASRSVGGNEQFFGPGTRLTVL.

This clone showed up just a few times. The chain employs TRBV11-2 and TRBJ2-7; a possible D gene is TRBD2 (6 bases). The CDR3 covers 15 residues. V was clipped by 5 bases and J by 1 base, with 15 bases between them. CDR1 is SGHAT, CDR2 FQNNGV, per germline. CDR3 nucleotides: TGTGCCAGCAGCGGAGGGATATCGATGTCCTACGAGCAGTACTTC. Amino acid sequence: CASSGGISMSYEQYF.

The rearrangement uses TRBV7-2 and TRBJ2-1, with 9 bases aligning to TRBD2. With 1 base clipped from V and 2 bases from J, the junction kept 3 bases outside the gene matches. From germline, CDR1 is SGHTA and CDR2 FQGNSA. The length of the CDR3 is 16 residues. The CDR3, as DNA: TGTGCCAGCAGCTTAGTGCGGGGGGGCCCCTACAATGAGCAGTTCTTC. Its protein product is CASSLVRGGPYNEQFF. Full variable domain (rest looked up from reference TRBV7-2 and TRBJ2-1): GAGVSQSPSNKVTEKGKDVELRCDPISGHTALYWYRQSLGQGLEFLIYFQGNSAPDKSGLPSDRFSAERTGGSVSTLTIQRTQQEDSAVYLCASSLVRGGPYNEQFFGPGTRLTVL.